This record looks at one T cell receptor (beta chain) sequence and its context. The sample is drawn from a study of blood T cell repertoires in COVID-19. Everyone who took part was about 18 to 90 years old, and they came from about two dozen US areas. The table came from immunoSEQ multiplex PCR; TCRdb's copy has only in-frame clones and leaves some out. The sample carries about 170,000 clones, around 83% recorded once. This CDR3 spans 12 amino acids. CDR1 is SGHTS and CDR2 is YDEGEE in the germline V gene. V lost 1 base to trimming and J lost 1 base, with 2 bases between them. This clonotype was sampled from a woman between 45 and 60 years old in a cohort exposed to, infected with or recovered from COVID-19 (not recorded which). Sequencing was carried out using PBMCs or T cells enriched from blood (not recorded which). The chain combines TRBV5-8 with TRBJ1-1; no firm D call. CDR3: CASSLQNTEAFF. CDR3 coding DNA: TGTGCCAGCAGCTTGCAGAACACTGAAGCTTTCTTT.